These 32 T cell receptor beta chains share one sample of origin, sequenced in a study of blood T cell repertoires in COVID-19. Clones were read by immunoSEQ multiplex PCR, and TCRdb kept only the in-frame ones, dropping some. The sample holds fewer than 200,000 clones, 80% to 90% seen once. What was sequenced was peripheral blood. The source of these receptors is a man in his forties or fifties with active or convalescent COVID-19.

This clone has a single count. The J gene is TRBJ2-4, the V gene TRBV4-1; perhaps TRBD2 as D (5 bases). The V and J ends lost 0 bases and 1 base respectively, with 7 bases between them. Germline CDR1 reads MGHRA; CDR2 reads YSYEKL. CDR3 size: 15 residues. Here the CDR3 reads CASSQEWEAKNIQYF. The CDR3 DNA is TGCGCCAGCAGCCAAGAGTGGGAGGCCAAAAACATTCAGTACTTC.

The rearrangement links TRBV19 to TRBJ1-2, with 8 bases that match TRBD1. Germline CDR1 is LNHDA and CDR2 is SQIVND (reference sequence). CDR3 length: 14 residues. V dropped 1 base and J dropped 6; count of bases not matched to a gene: 4. The CDR3: CASSIAAGGNGYTF. The CDR3 nucleotides read TGTGCCAGTAGTATAGCGGCAGGGGGCAATGGCTACACCTTC.

The chain uses TRBV5-1 and TRBJ2-4; TRBD2 matches 9 bases. From germline, CDR1 is SGHRS and CDR2 YFSETQ. The CDR3 runs to 15 residues. V shed 6 bases, J shed 7 bases, and the junction held 11 bases outside the gene matches. The CDR3 coding sequence is TGCGCCAGCACCAAGACTGAAAGCGGGGGGAACATTCAGTACTTC. This translates into CASTKTESGGNIQYF.

J is TRBJ1-2 and V is TRBV6-5; TRBD1 matches 10 bases. The CDR3 extends over 14 amino acids. The germline CDR1 and CDR2 sequences are MNHEY and SVGAGI. The V segment lost 6 bases and the J segment 4 bases; nucleotides outside the gene matches: 5. CDR3 region: CASSPTGGSYGYTF. Here the CDR3 DNA reads TGTGCCAGCAGCCCGACAGGGGGCAGCTATGGCTACACCTTC.

The chain employs TRBV11-3 and TRBJ2-2; possible D gene TRBD1, 5 bases. CDR1 and CDR2 (germline): SGHNT, YENEEA. The V end was cut by 3 bases, the J end by 0 bases, with 8 bases between. The CDR3 is made up of 15 amino acids. The DNA of the CDR3 is TGTGCCAGCAGCTTGGGGCAGGCGAACACCGGGGAGCTGTTTTTT. Encoded protein: CASSLGQANTGELFF.

The gene calls are TRBV6-1 and TRBJ2-3; D is unclear. Deletions cut 2 bases from V and 6 bases from J, with 9 bases between. The CDR3 sequence is 13 residues long. Germline-derived CDR1 and CDR2 are MNHNS and SASEGT. As DNA, the CDR3 is TGTGCCAGCAGTGAAAACAGTTTCGATACGCAGTATTTT. Protein product: CASSENSFDTQYF.

Only one count was recorded for this clone. The gene calls are TRBV7-9 and TRBJ1-5; TRBD1 matches 7 bases. V trimming: 8 bases; J trimming: 5 bases; junction bases outside the gene matches: 9. Germline values: CDR1 SEHNR, CDR2 FQNEAQ (reference sequence). This CDR3 contains 14 residues. Here the CDR3 reads CASGIQGTHQPQHF. Here the CDR3 DNA reads TGTGCCAGCGGAATACAGGGGACCCATCAGCCCCAGCATTTT.

This clone turned up a few times. The J gene is TRBJ2-3, the V gene TRBV30, with D tentatively TRBD2 (6 bases). Trimming removed 3 bases from V and 5 bases from J, with 12 bases in between. The CDR3 is 13 residues long. The germline CDR1 and CDR2 sequences are GTSNPN and SVGIG (reference sequence). The CDR3 protein is CAWSPGGGDTQYF. DNA for the CDR3: TGTGCCTGGAGCCCCGGGGGTGGAGATACGCAGTATTTT.

The chain uses TRBV7-9 and TRBJ2-2, with TRBD2 matching over 9 bases. V was clipped by 8 bases and J by 2 bases; unmatched bases: 12. The CDR3 is 17 residues long. Germline CDR1 reads SEHNR; CDR2 reads FQNEAQ (reference sequence). The CDR3 DNA reads as TGTGCCAGCGCTCCGTATGGTAGCGGGAGAAACACCGGGGAGCTGTTTTTT. Protein sequence: CASAPYGSGRNTGELFF.

The rearrangement links TRBV28 to TRBJ2-7; possibly TRBD2 for D (5 bases). The V gene lost 5 bases and the J gene lost 3 bases, with 20 bases spanning the gap. Germline-derived CDR1 and CDR2 are MDHEN and SYDVKM. This CDR3 is built from 16 residues. CDR3 residues: CASSSSGRPFFYEQYF. CDR3 coding DNA: TGTGCCAGCAGTAGCAGCGGAAGACCCTTTTTCTACGAGCAGTACTTC.

The gene calls are TRBV6-4 and TRBJ1-1; 7 bases line up with TRBD1. Germline-derived CDR1 and CDR2 are MRHNA and SNTAGT. This CDR3 comprises 14 residues. V trimming: 6 bases; J trimming: 1 base; junction bases outside the gene matches: 5. The CDR3 loop reads CASRETGRNTEAFF. CDR3 coding DNA: TGTGCCAGCAGGGAGACAGGGCGGAACACTGAAGCTTTCTTT.

The V call is TRBV4-1, the J call TRBJ2-7, with 15 nucleotides matching TRBD2. Germline V gives CDR1 MGHRA, CDR2 YSYEKL. The CDR3 is 17 amino acids. Germline trimming cut 4 bases from V and 2 bases from J; bases unmatched to any gene: 6. Written as DNA, the CDR3 is TGCGCCAGCAGCCCTATTGGACTAGCGGGGGGGACCTACGAGCAGTACTTC. Its protein product is CASSPIGLAGGTYEQYF.

The chain joins TRBV10-2 to TRBJ2-7, with D possibly matching TRBD2 (6 bases). There are 12 residues in the CDR3. Germline V CDR1 and CDR2: WSHSY, SAAADI. V lost 4 bases and J lost 3, with 7 bases in between. This CDR3 reads CASSVGGYEQYF. The CDR3 nucleotides read TGCGCCAGCAGTGTCGGGGGCTACGAGCAGTACTTC.

The table lists this clone with a few counts. The genes are TRBV5-1 and TRBJ1-6; D is possibly TRBD1 (6 bases). The CDR3 has 17 residues. Trimming took off 4 bases at V and 5 bases at J, with 19 bases between the two ends. The germline gives CDR1 SGHRS, CDR2 YFSETQ. As DNA, the CDR3 is TGCGCCAGCAGCCCGTTTTTGGGGGCAAGGGATAATTCACCCCTCCACTTT. It translates to CASSPFLGARDNSPLHF.

The J gene is TRBJ1-2, the V gene TRBV2; D gene ambiguous. V gave up 4 bases and J gave up 2 bases, with 11 bases separating them. The CDR3 sequence is 14 residues long. Looked up from germline, CDR1 is SNHLY and CDR2 is FYNNEI. CDR3 region: CASSGQVTNYGYTF. The CDR3 DNA sequence: TGTGCCAGCAGTGGGCAGGTAACCAACTATGGCTACACCTTC.

In its sample, this clone was seen a few times. Here the CDR3 reads CATPPTGVSSEQYF. CDR3 bases: TGTGCCACCCCCCCCACAGGGGTGAGCTCCGAGCAGTACTTC. V is TRBV6-5 and J is TRBJ2-7, with 7 bases matching TRBD1. V shed 10 bases and J 6 bases; nucleotides not matched to a gene: 15. The CDR3 is 14 amino acids. Looked up from germline, CDR1 is MNHEY and CDR2 is SVGAGI.

This sequence joins TRBV3-1 (or the pseudogene TRBV3-2) and TRBJ1-2; no firm D call. V dropped 7 bases and J dropped 0 bases, with 24 bases sitting between them. Germline values: CDR1 LGHDT, CDR2 YNNKEL (reference sequence). The CDR3 covers 18 residues. The CDR3 spells CASTRLLGLGPTNYGYTF. DNA for the CDR3: TGTGCCAGCACTAGACTCCTAGGACTTGGGCCTACTAACTATGGCTACACCTTC.

The chain's CDR3 is CATSRNPTGILGLDGYTF. CDR3 nucleotide sequence: TGTGCCACCAGCAGGAACCCGACAGGGATCCTCGGGTTGGATGGCTACACCTTC. The rearrangement uses TRBV15 and TRBJ1-2; 7 positions match TRBD1. The CDR3 loop spans 18 amino acids. The germline V gene encodes CDR1 LNHNV and CDR2 YYDKDF (reference sequence). The J segment lost 6 bases and the V segment lost 3 bases, leaving 19 bases of the junction unmatched.

The rearrangement links TRBV18 to TRBJ2-3; 8 bases agree with TRBD2. The CDR3 spans 16 residues. The germline CDR1 and CDR2 sequences are KGHSH and LQKENI. V lost 0 bases, J lost 2 bases, and 4 bases stayed unmatched. The CDR3 region is CASSPPRLATTDTQYF. CDR3 in DNA: TGTGCCAGCTCACCACCTCGACTAGCGACCACAGATACGCAGTATTTT. Based on the CDR3 plus reference TRBV18 and TRBJ2-3, the full variable domain is NAGVMQNPRHLVRRRGQEARLRCSPMKGHSHVYWYRQLPEEGLKFMVYLQKENIIDESGMPKERFSAEFPKEGPSILRIQQVVRGDSAAYFCASSPPRLATTDTQYFGPGTRLTVL.

This sequence joins TRBV5-1 and TRBJ1-1; the match to TRBD1 covers 7 bases. CDR3 length equals 14 residues. Germline V CDR1 and CDR2: SGHRS, YFSETQ. Losses at the gene ends were 4 bases for V and 1 base for J; bases not matched to a gene: 4. The DNA of the CDR3 is TGCGCCAGCAGCATACGACAGGGGAACACTGAAGCTTTCTTT. Its protein product is CASSIRQGNTEAFF.

The genes are TRBV18 and TRBJ1-2, with TRBD1 matching over 9 bases. The V gene end was trimmed by 4 bases and the J gene end by 6 bases; junction bases not matched to a gene: 3. CDR3 length: 13 residues. The germline V gene encodes CDR1 KGHSH and CDR2 LQKENI. This chain's CDR3 is CASSLTGGDGYTF. The DNA of the CDR3 is TGTGCCAGCTCACTCACAGGGGGCGATGGCTACACCTTC.

This chain links TRBV6-6 with TRBJ2-1; the D gene is possibly TRBD1 (5 bases). CDR1 and CDR2 (germline): MNHNY, SVGAGI (reference sequence). The CDR3 runs 16 residues. V was trimmed by 7 bases and J by 0 bases, leaving 16 bases between them. The CDR3 nucleotides are TGTGCCAGCAACCGACGGACATCTAGCTCCTACAATGAGCAGTTCTTC. Encoded protein: CASNRRTSSSYNEQFF.

V and J are TRBV6-1 and TRBJ2-3, with D perhaps matching TRBD2 (6 bases). The CDR3 sequence is 15 residues long. Germline V CDR1 and CDR2: MNHNS, SASEGT. V was shortened by 3 bases and J by 1 base, with 11 bases between the two germline ends. CDR3 sequence reads: CASSERERGTDTQYF. Written as DNA, the CDR3 is TGTGCCAGCAGTGAGAGGGAGCGGGGCACAGATACGCAGTATTTT.

The chain has TRBV12-3 or TRBV12-4 and TRBJ2-3; the match to TRBD2 covers 13 bases. Trimming took 10 bases from V and 6 from J; bases not matched to a gene: 4. The CDR3 is made up of 13 amino acids. CDR3 protein: CATRTSGGDTQYF. CDR3 DNA: TGTGCCACCCGGACTAGCGGGGGTGATACGCAGTATTTT.

This sequence joins TRBV30 and TRBJ1-4; D is ambiguous. The CDR3 length is 11 residues. Germline V gives CDR1 GTSNPN, CDR2 SVGIG (reference sequence). V gave up 3 bases and J gave up 4 bases, with 3 bases separating them. This CDR3 reads CAWSVNEKLFF. CDR3 DNA: TGTGCCTGGAGCGTTAATGAAAAACTGTTTTTT.

This chain connects TRBV12-3 or TRBV12-4 to TRBJ1-2; 7 nucleotides align to TRBD1. Germline trimming cut 6 bases from V and 4 bases from J; bases unmatched to any gene: 5. This CDR3 is 13 amino acids long. The CDR3 bases are TGTGCCAGCAGCCGACAGGGCCCCTATGGCTACACCTTC. Residues: CASSRQGPYGYTF.

In this sample, this clone turned up a few times. The chain joins TRBV5-4 to TRBJ1-1; D is unresolved. The CDR3 runs 13 residues. Trimming took 3 bases from V and 5 from J, leaving 11 bases between them. Germline CDR1 SGHNT, CDR2 YYREEE (reference sequence). The CDR3 spells CASSSWRETEAFF. The CDR3 DNA reads as TGTGCCAGCAGCTCCTGGAGGGAGACTGAAGCTTTCTTT.

This clone has just a few counts. The chain employs TRBV5-4 and TRBJ1-2; a possible D gene is TRBD1 (5 bases). Trimming left V 5 bases short and J 5 bases short, with 13 bases between. The CDR3 sequence is 13 residues long. From germline, CDR1 is SGHNT and CDR2 YYREEE (reference sequence). This CDR3 is CASRKDISYGYTF. CDR3 in DNA: TGTGCCAGCAGAAAGGACATATCTTATGGCTACACCTTC.

The V and J genes are TRBV10-3 and TRBJ1-5; a possible D gene is TRBD1 (6 bases). The germline gives CDR1 ENHRY, CDR2 SYGVKD. The CDR3 runs 17 residues. V was shortened by 0 bases and J by 4 bases, with 16 bases between the two germline ends. The chain's CDR3 is CAISESTGQGNNQPQHF. The CDR3 DNA follows: TGTGCCATCAGTGAGTCTACGGGACAAGGGAATAATCAGCCCCAGCATTTT.

The rearrangement links TRBV24-1 to TRBJ2-1, with 9 bases identical to TRBD2. The V segment lost 4 bases and the J segment 8 bases; nucleotides outside the gene matches: 11. The CDR3 is 16 amino acids. Germline CDR1 reads KGHDR; CDR2 reads SFDVKD. The CDR3 spells CATSDRLADGQDEQFF. CDR3 nucleotide sequence: TGTGCCACCAGTGACAGACTAGCGGATGGGCAGGATGAGCAGTTCTTC.

J is TRBJ2-5 and V is TRBV5-1; a possible D gene is TRBD2 (6 bases). V dropped 0 bases and J dropped 1 base, with 10 bases sitting between them. There are 15 residues in the CDR3. The germline V gene encodes CDR1 SGHRS and CDR2 YFSETQ. The CDR3, as DNA: TGCGCCAGCAGCTTGGGTGGAGGGACCCAAGAGACCCAGTACTTC. Protein sequence: CASSLGGGTQETQYF.

This chain uses TRBV21-1 with TRBJ2-7; the D call of TRBD1 is as the table states it, not checked on the DNA. TRBV21-1 is marked as a pseudogene. This CDR3 has 17 residues. In DNA form, the CDR3 reads TGTGCCAGCAGCTCCCAAAGGGGTCGAGACAGGGTTAACGAGCAGTACTTC. This gives the protein CASSSQRGRDRVNEQYF.